Sequencing of this T cell receptor beta chain was carried out in a study of control samples from healthy donors and cancer patients. After removal of 4 bases from V and 5 bases from J, the junction contained 16 bases not matched to a gene. CDR1 and CDR2 (germline): KGHDR, SFDVKD. The CDR3 contains 18 residues. This table comes from immunoSEQ multiplex PCR, and its TCRdb copy is limited to in-frame clones, with some not included. This table has about 120,000 clones, over 90% appearing once. V and J are TRBV24-1 and TRBJ2-3; 8 nucleotides line up with TRBD2. Sequencing input: blood. The sequence derives from a man aged 30 to 45 in good health. As DNA, the CDR3 is TGTGCCACCAGTGAACGGGAGGGGGGGCGCGATGTAAGAGATACGCAGTATTTT. This encodes CATSEREGGRDVRDTQYF.